The 23 T cell receptor beta chains below come from one sample, sequenced in a study of T cells in localized non-small cell lung cancer. Clones were read by immunoSEQ multiplex PCR, and TCRdb kept only the in-frame ones, dropping some. The sample holds 3,500 to 5,000 clones, about 31% seen once. Sequenced material: lung tumor tissue, taken before any cancer treatment. These receptors originate from a male donor aged 60 or over with stage III lung adenocarcinoma.

With respect to this clone: One end of the junction does not line up with germline, which may come from a read error. The chain links TRBV30 to TRBJ1-2, with 7 bases lining up with TRBD1. From germline, CDR1 is GTSNPN and CDR2 SVGIG (reference sequence). CDR3 length equals 13 residues. CDR3 sequence: CAWSFGRGQPLSF. CDR3 nucleotide sequence: TGTGCCTGGAGTTTTGGTCGGGGACAGCCCCTCTCGTTC.

The J gene is TRBJ2-3, the V gene TRBV6-8; D remains ambiguous. The CDR3 runs to 16 residues. Between the trimmed V and J ends, which lost 4 bases and 1 base, there was a span of 15 bases. Looked up from germline, CDR1 is MNHGY and CDR2 is SAAAGT. CDR3 sequence: CASSFSQDLGTDTQYF. DNA for the CDR3: TGTGCCAGCAGTTTCTCTCAGGACCTCGGCACAGATACGCAGTATTTT.

This clone was counted only a few times. The gene calls are TRBV19 and TRBJ2-7; D remains ambiguous. Trimming removed 1 base from V and 3 bases from J, with 1 base in between. Per the germline V gene, CDR1 is LNHDA and CDR2 is SQIVND (reference sequence). This CDR3 spans 11 amino acids. CDR3 in DNA: TGTGCCAGTAGTATAGGCTACGAGCAGTACTTC. Its protein is CASSIGYEQYF.

This chain joins TRBV9 and TRBJ2-7; the D gene is possibly TRBD1 (6 bases). The V gene lost 6 bases and the J gene lost 0 bases, with 13 bases spanning the gap. CDR1 and CDR2 from the germline V gene are SGDLS and YYNGEE. This CDR3 is built from 14 residues. The DNA for the CDR3 is TGTGCCAGCAACGAAGACAGGAGCTCCTACGAGCAGTACTTC. Translated, it gives CASNEDRSSYEQYF. Drawing the rest from reference TRBV9 and TRBJ2-7, the complete variable domain is DSGVTQTPKHLITATGQRVTLRCSPRSGDLSVYWYQQSLDQGLQFLIQYYNGEERAKGNILERFSAQQFPDLHSELNLSSLELGDSALYFCASNEDRSSYEQYFGPGTRLTVT.

This clone was counted between two and nine times. The CDR3 here is CASSFKGSNSPLHF. The CDR3 nucleotides are TGTGCCAGCAGTTTCAAGGGATCTAATTCACCCCTCCACTTT. The chain couples TRBV6-8 to TRBJ1-6; D unresolved. The CDR3 is 14 amino acids. V lost 4 bases to trimming and J lost 6 bases, with 10 bases between them. Germline V gene sequence: CDR1 MNHGY, CDR2 SAAAGT.

This clone was found a few times. V is TRBV6-8 and J is TRBJ2-4; D unclear. CDR1 is MNHGY, CDR2 SAAAGT, per germline. V was shortened by 2 bases and J by 7 bases, with 12 bases between the two germline ends. The CDR3 sequence is 14 residues long. As DNA, the CDR3 is TGTGCCAGCAGTTACAGTGGGCTACGTAACATTCAGTACTTC. Its protein product is CASSYSGLRNIQYF.

The count of this clone is one. The chain links TRBV19 to TRBJ1-5; D is perhaps TRBD1 (6 bases). The CDR3 extends over 17 amino acids. V lost 5 bases and J 1 base, leaving 18 bases between the germline ends. Germline values: CDR1 LNHDA, CDR2 SQIVND (reference sequence). CDR3 residues: CASSSNRAGGSNQPQHF. As DNA, the CDR3 is TGTGCCAGTAGTTCCAACAGGGCGGGAGGCAGCAATCAGCCCCAGCATTTT.

V gene TRBV11-3 combines with J gene TRBJ1-1; possible D gene TRBD1, 6 bases. V lost 5 bases, J lost 0 bases, and 19 bases lay in between. CDR3 length: 17 amino acids. Germline loops: CDR1 SGHNT, CDR2 YENEEA. CDR3 DNA: TGTGCCAGCAGCGCCCAACAGGGACCGGGCATGAACACTGAAGCTTTCTTT. Protein product: CASSAQQGPGMNTEAFF.

This clone was detected only a few times. This chain uses TRBV4-1 with TRBJ2-1; the match to TRBD2 covers 10 bases. This CDR3 spans 17 amino acids. The germline CDR1 and CDR2 sequences are MGHRA and YSYEKL. J gave up 5 bases and V 0 bases, and 7 bases lay outside the gene matches. CDR3 bases: TGCGCCAGCAGCCAAGAGATCACTAGCGGGGTTAACAATGAGCAGTTCTTC. Translated: CASSQEITSGVNNEQFF.

This sequence joins TRBV10-2 and TRBJ1-2; D uncertain. V was shortened by 6 bases and J by 0 bases, with 17 bases between the two germline ends. CDR1 WSHSY and CDR2 SAAADI come from the germline V gene. CDR3 length: 16 residues. The CDR3 protein is CASSLTSTGANYGYTF. The CDR3, as DNA: TGCGCCAGCAGCCTTACATCGACGGGTGCTAACTATGGCTACACCTTC.

This chain uses TRBV11-3 with TRBJ2-7; D is possibly TRBD2 (5 bases). This CDR3 is 16 amino acids long. CDR1 and CDR2 (germline): SGHNT, YENEEA. V gave up 5 bases and J gave up 0 bases, with 17 bases separating them. CDR3 residues: CASSRLGGSSSYEQYF. The CDR3, as DNA: TGTGCCAGCAGCCGTCTTGGAGGCTCTAGCTCCTACGAGCAGTACTTC.

A few counts support this clone. V is TRBV9 and J is TRBJ1-3; a possible D gene is TRBD1 (5 bases). Trimming shortened V by 4 bases and J by 0 bases, and 11 bases separated the two germline ends. This CDR3 contains 15 residues. The V gene's germline CDR1 is SGDLS and CDR2 YYNGEE. DNA for the CDR3: TGTGCCAGCAGCCCGGGACGGATCTCTGGAAACACCATATATTTT. This gives the protein CASSPGRISGNTIYF.

As regards this clone: This same CDR3 is encoded by further DNA sequences in the sample. The chain recombines TRBV11-3 with TRBJ2-7; 9 bases agree with TRBD1. The CDR3 length is 15 residues. From germline, CDR1 is SGHNT and CDR2 YENEEA. V was clipped by 1 base and J by 2 bases; unmatched bases: 3. The CDR3 DNA reads TGTGCCAGCAGCTTAGTCGGACAGGGGACCTACGAGCAGTACTTC. This sequence encodes CASSLVGQGTYEQYF.

The chain couples TRBV28 to TRBJ1-2, with TRBD1 matching over 7 bases. This CDR3 region has 14 residues. V shed 8 bases and J 8 bases; nucleotides not matched to a gene: 14. The germline gives CDR1 MDHEN, CDR2 SYDVKM. The CDR3 sequence is CASRPGGGGIGYTF. The CDR3, as DNA: TGTGCCAGCCGGCCGGGAGGGGGCGGAATAGGCTACACCTTC.

This clone was counted only a few times. The V gene is TRBV6-8, the J gene TRBJ1-1; 8 bases agree with TRBD1. The CDR3 extends over 17 amino acids. V was clipped by 2 bases and J by 3 bases; unmatched bases: 11. Germline CDR1 MNHGY, CDR2 SAAAGT. The CDR3 reads CASSYPGGRGLDTEAFF. The CDR3 DNA follows: TGTGCCAGCAGTTACCCCGGCGGCAGGGGGCTGGACACTGAAGCTTTCTTT.

The chain uses TRBV25-1 and TRBJ2-7, with 12 bases lining up with TRBD2. CDR1 MGHDK and CDR2 SYGVNS come from the germline V gene. This CDR3 has 17 amino acids. The V segment lost 4 bases and the J segment 0 bases; nucleotides outside the gene matches: 7. The CDR3: CASSAGLAGFRSYEQYF. As DNA, the CDR3 is TGTGCCAGCAGTGCGGGACTAGCGGGCTTCCGCTCCTACGAGCAGTACTTC.

This clone was detected only a few times. The V call is TRBV2, the J call TRBJ1-5; weak D call: TRBD1 (5 bases). CDR1 and CDR2 from the germline V gene are SNHLY and FYNNEI. This CDR3 comprises 15 residues. Trimming cost V 6 bases and J 5 bases, with 17 bases left between them. CDR3 residues: CASSWDRGTDQPQHF. Here the CDR3 DNA reads TGTGCCAGCAGCTGGGACCGGGGGACCGATCAGCCCCAGCATTTT.

This clone appeared a few times. The V gene is TRBV4-1, the J gene TRBJ1-3; a weak D match, TRBD1 (6 bases). CDR3 size: 15 residues. Looked up from germline, CDR1 is MGHRA and CDR2 is YSYEKL. Trimming cost V 0 bases and J 4 bases, with 10 bases left between them. The CDR3 loop reads CASSQDKGEGNTIYF. In DNA, the CDR3 is TGCGCCAGCAGCCAAGATAAGGGGGAGGGAAACACCATATATTTT.

The chain employs TRBV7-6 and TRBJ1-5; D gene ambiguous. The CDR3 totals 14 residues. Trimming pared 4 bases from V and 3 bases from J, leaving 10 bases between. From germline, CDR1 is SGHVS and CDR2 FNYEAQ. The CDR3 reads CASSSGRINQPQHF. CDR3 nucleotides: TGTGCCAGCAGCTCCGGACGGATCAATCAGCCCCAGCATTTT.

This clone is medium-sized by share. V gene TRBV11-3 combines with J gene TRBJ2-3; 9 bases fit TRBD2. The CDR3 runs to 16 residues. Trimming removed 2 bases from V and 3 bases from J; junction bases left unmatched: 6. The germline CDR1 and CDR2 sequences are SGHNT and YENEEA. The CDR3 region has the DNA TGTGCCAGCAGCTTACGCGGGACTAGCACAACAGATACGCAGTATTTT. Its protein is CASSLRGTSTTDTQYF.

V and J are TRBV5-1 and TRBJ1-1; 9 bases align to TRBD1. This CDR3 has 16 amino acids. V dropped 1 base and J dropped 6; count of bases not matched to a gene: 10. Germline V gene sequence: CDR1 SGHRS, CDR2 YFSETQ. The CDR3 nucleotides read TGCGCCAGCAGCTTGCTCGGGACAGGGTTAAGCGCTGAAGCTTTCTTT. Its translation is CASSLLGTGLSAEAFF.

The chain recombines TRBV29-1 with TRBJ2-1; D remains unclear. Germline V lookup: CDR1 SQVTM, CDR2 ANQGSEA. The CDR3 extends over 14 amino acids. The V end was cut by 6 bases, the J end by 0 bases, with 12 bases between. CDR3 in amino acids: CSVRQTTSYNEQFF. In DNA form, the CDR3 reads TGCAGCGTACGTCAGACAACCTCCTACAATGAGCAGTTCTTC.

This sequence joins TRBV25-1 and TRBJ2-2; no firm D call. This CDR3 is built from 15 residues. Germline V gives CDR1 MGHDK, CDR2 SYGVNS. Between the trimmed V and J ends, which lost 0 bases and 6 bases, there was a span of 11 bases. DNA of the CDR3: TGTGCCAGCAGTGAATATGGGGTGGGCGCCGGGGAGCTGTTTTTT. Translated, it gives CASSEYGVGAGELFF. Supplemented by reference TRBV25-1 and TRBJ2-2, the full variable domain reads EADIYQTPRYLVIGTGKKITLECSQTMGHDKMYWYQQDPGMELHLIHYSYGVNSTEKGDLSSESTVSRIRTEHFPLTLESARPSHTSQYLCASSEYGVGAGELFFGEGSRLTVL.